This TCR beta chain was retrieved from a study of T cell responses to AZD1222 COVID-19 vaccine (dated by TCRdb to the early 2020s). Study-level background: AZD1222 recipients whose second dose came at about 4 weeks and those whose second dose came at about 12 weeks were combined into one group, since spike-specific TCR depth and breadth did not differ between the two schedules. Enrollment into the trials was organized by age into subgroups of 18-55, 56-69 and 70-plus years, and those subgroups contained about 160, 30 and 59 TCR-sequenced participants, respectively. A total of about 250 trial participants underwent TCR sequencing, of whom about 200 had received two doses of AZD1222 and 26 had received two doses of the MenACWY control vaccine. Beyond this particular receptor, the publication reports: Reportedly, close to half of the unique spike-specific TCRs recognized epitopes lying outside the regions that are mutated in the B.1.351 and B.1.1.7 variants. Participants were mostly white British, with more females than males. The authors suggested clonal diversity may have been underestimated. No day 14 peak-response samples were available, so repertoires were characterized only after the peak T cell response. Conclusions about previously exposed vaccinees are limited, since just a handful of AZD1222 recipients were seropositive for SARS-CoV-2 at baseline. The vaccine-associated CD4 TCRs covered the entire spike protein, and the dominant responses fell in regions 160-218 and 743-854. A significant rise in spike-specific TCR breadth and depth was observed after two AZD1222 doses relative to day 0 and relative to MenACWY recipients. In the small 56-69-year group, the increase in depth fell short of significance, most likely because of low power.

V and J are trimmed by 1 base and 6 bases, and the gene matches miss 6 bases of the junction. In the germline V gene, CDR1 corresponds to SGHDT and CDR2 to YYEEEE. The CDR3 runs 14 residues from the cysteine to the phenylalanine. CDR3 DNA only is kept here, 42 bases in frame from base 1. The time point label corresponds to: baseline before first vaccination. Samples from vaccinated people were obtained from the UK trials COV001 and COV002, which included a single-blind randomized controlled phase 2/3 trial of AZD1222 (ChAdOx1 nCoV-19) in healthy adults. Trial participant PBMC samples were collected at day 0 and day 28 after the second dose for TCRbeta chain sequencing. The CDR3 regions of human TCRbeta chains were analyzed by immunosequencing. Per the authors' processing: Repertoire TCRs were matched against a reference library of SARS-CoV-2-specific TCRs generated with the MIRA antigen-specificity platform. Breadth was defined as the fraction of unique TCRs that were SARS-CoV-2-associated. Depth was defined as the fraction of total T cells that were SARS-CoV-2-associated. Using the MIRA data, each spike-specific TCR was mapped to the spike region that the TCR reacts to and placed in a CD4 or CD8 class. Log10-transformed breadth and depth values were compared by one-way ANOVA with Sidak's multiple comparisons tests. Not all clones reach the TCRdb copy of this immuneACCESS table, which keeps in-frame sequences only. Checked studies attribute under half of the gap to unresolved V genes and leave the rest unexplained. V, J and clone size are those of that table, while D and trimming were read from the DNA. Present in this sample are 75,000 to 90,000 clones, under 90% of which were seen just once. The ten largest clonotypes hold roughly 2.3% of the sample.

Of note for this clone: Its antigen remains undetermined. The sample holds no much larger clone one base away, and base qualities are not on file.

The V and J segments used are TRBV5-6 and TRBJ2-7, with 8 middle bases fitting TRBD1. The source was peripheral blood, collected on day 0 of AZD1222 vaccination. The origin of this receptor is an adult in good health. CDR3 region: CASSLRQGLSEQYF. The nucleotide sequence is given as TGTGCCAGCAGCTTGAGACAGGGGTTATCCGAGCAGTACTTC.